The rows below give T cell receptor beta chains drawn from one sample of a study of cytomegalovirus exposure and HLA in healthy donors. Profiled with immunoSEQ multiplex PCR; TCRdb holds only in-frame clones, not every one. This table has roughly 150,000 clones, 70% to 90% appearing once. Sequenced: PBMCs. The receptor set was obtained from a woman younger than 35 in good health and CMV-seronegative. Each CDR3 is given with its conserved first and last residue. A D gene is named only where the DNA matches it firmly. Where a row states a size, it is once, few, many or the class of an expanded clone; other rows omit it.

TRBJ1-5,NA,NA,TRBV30,CAWSRDPQGTGGNQPQHF,TGTGCCTGGAGTCGAGATCCACAGGGAACTGGGGGCAATCAGCCCCAGCATTTT
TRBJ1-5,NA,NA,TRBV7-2,CASSPPGLGRGQPQHF,TGTGCCAGCAGCCCCCCGGGGCTGGGGAGGGGTCAGCCCCAGCATTTT
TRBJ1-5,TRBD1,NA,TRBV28,CASSFRQGWGNQPQHF,TGTGCCAGCAGTTTCAGACAGGGATGGGGCAATCAGCCCCAGCATTTT
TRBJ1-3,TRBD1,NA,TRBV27,CASSIGTGVGNTIYF,TGTGCCAGCAGTATAGGGACAGGGGTAGGAAACACCATATATTTT
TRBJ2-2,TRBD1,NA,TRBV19,CASEDRVTGELFF,TGTGCCAGCGAGGACAGGGTAACCGGGGAGCTGTTTTTT
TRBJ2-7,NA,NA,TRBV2,CASSEEGRANYEQYF,TGTGCCAGCAGTGAGGAGGGACGGGCAAACTACGAGCAGTACTTC
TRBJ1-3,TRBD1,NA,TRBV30,CAWRTQGEGGNTIYF,TGTGCCTGGAGGACACAGGGGGAAGGCGGAAACACCATATATTTT
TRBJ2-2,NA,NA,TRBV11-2,CASRMERSKANTGELFF,TGTGCCAGCAGGATGGAGCGGAGCAAGGCGAACACCGGGGAGCTGTTTTTT
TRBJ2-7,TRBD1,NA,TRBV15,CATRGTGRLPYEQYF,TGTGCCACCAGGGGGACAGGGCGGTTGCCCTACGAGCAGTACTTC
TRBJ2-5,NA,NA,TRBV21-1,CASSKAAVKETQYF,TGTGCCAGCAGCAAAGCGGCTGTTAAAGAGACCCAGTACTTC
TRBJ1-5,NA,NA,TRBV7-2,CASSLEAGRQHF,TGTGCCAGCAGCTTGGAGGCAGGCCGGCAGCATTTT
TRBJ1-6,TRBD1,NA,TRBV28,CASSSGQLTSPLHF,TGTGCCAGCAGTTCGGGACAGCTTACCTCTCCCCTCCACTTT
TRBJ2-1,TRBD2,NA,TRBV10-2,CASRYGTSGGDEQFF,TGCGCCAGCAGGTACGGGACTAGCGGGGGAGATGAGCAGTTCTTC
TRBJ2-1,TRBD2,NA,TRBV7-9,CASSSGLAGGSSYNEQFF,TGTGCCAGCAGCTCCGGACTAGCGGGGGGGAGCTCCTACAATGAGCAGTTCTTC
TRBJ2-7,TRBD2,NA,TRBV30,CAWRMGEGPYEQYF,TGTGCCTGGAGGATGGGGGAGGGCCCCTACGAGCAGTACTTC
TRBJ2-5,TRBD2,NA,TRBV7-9,CASSLGVTSGSWGQETQYF,TGTGCCAGCAGCTTGGGGGTCACTAGCGGGAGTTGGGGCCAAGAGACCCAGTACTTC
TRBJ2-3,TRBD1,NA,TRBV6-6,CASHGTGGTDTQYF,TGTGCCAGCCACGGGACAGGCGGCACAGATACGCAGTATTTT
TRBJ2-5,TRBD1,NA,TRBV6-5,CASNPTGGQETQYF,TGTGCCAGCAACCCAACAGGGGGTCAAGAGACCCAGTACTTC
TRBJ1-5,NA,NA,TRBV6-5,CASSYSGRSGQPQHF,TGTGCCAGCAGTTACTCAGGTCGGTCGGGGCAGCCCCAGCATTTT
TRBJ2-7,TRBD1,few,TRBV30,CAWDRDSSSYEQYF,TGTGCCTGGGACCGGGACAGCAGCTCCTACGAGCAGTACTTC
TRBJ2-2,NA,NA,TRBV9,CASSGGAVNTGELFF,TGTGCCAGCAGCGGCGGAGCGGTGAACACCGGGGAGCTGTTTTTT
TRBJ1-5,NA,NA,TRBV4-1,CASSQDRSGVLGQPQHF,TGCGCCAGCAGCCAAGATCGCTCAGGTGTCCTCGGACAGCCCCAGCATTTT
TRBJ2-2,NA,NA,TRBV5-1,CASSPGRDTGELFF,TGCGCCAGCAGCCCTGGGAGAGACACCGGGGAGCTGTTTTTT
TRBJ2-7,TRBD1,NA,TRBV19,CASSTPGTGGEQYF,TGTGCCAGTAGTACGCCAGGGACAGGTGGCGAGCAGTACTTC
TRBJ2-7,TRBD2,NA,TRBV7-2,CASSLSGGSYEQYF,TGTGCCAGCAGCCTAAGCGGGGGGTCCTACGAGCAGTACTTC
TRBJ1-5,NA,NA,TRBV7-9,CASSLQGFNQPQHF,TGTGCCAGCAGCTTACAGGGTTTTAATCAGCCCCAGCATTTT
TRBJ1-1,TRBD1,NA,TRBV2,CASSETGELTEAFF,TGTGCCAGCAGTGAAACAGGGGAGTTGACTGAAGCTTTCTTT
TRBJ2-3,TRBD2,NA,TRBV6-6,CASSNSGTSSPVGQYF,TGTGCCAGCAGTAACTCCGGGACTAGCTCTCCAGTGGGGCAGTATTTT
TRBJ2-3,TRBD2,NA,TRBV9,CASSVSPSGSTDTQYF,TGTGCCAGCAGCGTATCACCTAGCGGCAGCACAGATACGCAGTATTTT
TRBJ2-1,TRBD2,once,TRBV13,CASSLRRESGNEQFF,TGTGCCAGCAGCTTACGGCGGGAGTCCGGCAATGAGCAGTTCTTC
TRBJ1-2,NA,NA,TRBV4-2,CASSQENGYGYTF,TGTGCCAGCAGCCAAGAGAACGGCTATGGCTACACCTTC
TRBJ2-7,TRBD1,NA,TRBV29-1,CSAWTGTGGSYEQYF,TGCAGCGCCTGGACCGGGACAGGGGGCTCCTACGAGCAGTACTTC
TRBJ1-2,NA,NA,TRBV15,CATSREELYYGYTF,TGTGCCACCAGCAGAGAGGAGCTCTACTATGGCTACACCTTC
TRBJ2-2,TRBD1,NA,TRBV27,CASSSGTGGAYTGELFF,TGTGCCAGCAGTTCCGGGACAGGGGGCGCTTACACCGGGGAGCTGTTTTTT
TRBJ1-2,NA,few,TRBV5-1,CASSLVGRSQGDGYTF,TGCGCCAGCAGCTTGGTGGGGCGGTCACAGGGAGATGGCTACACCTTC
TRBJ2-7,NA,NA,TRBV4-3,CASSQGLLSGKVTYEQYF,TGCGCCAGCAGCCAAGGTCTCTTGTCGGGAAAAGTTACCTACGAGCAGTACTTC
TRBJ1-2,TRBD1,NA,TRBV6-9,CANLTGDYGYTF,TGTGCCAACCTGACAGGGGACTATGGCTACACCTTC